What follows are 15 T cell receptor beta chains derived from one specimen sequenced in a study of CD8 T cells in ankylosing spondylitis. MiXCR, run by TCRdb on the 5' RACE reads, gives a single entry per CDR3 protein. Of some 70,000 distinct CDR3 sequences in the sample, about 5.2% are singletons; the top ten hold around 2%. The specimen sequenced was blood, either unsorted or a sorted T cell fraction (not recorded which). These receptors came from a male donor with ankylosing spondylitis or in good health (not recorded which).

This clonotype was detected many times. This chain uses TRBV9 with TRBJ2-1; 11 bases fit TRBD2. This CDR3 contains 18 residues. Germline trimming cut 3 bases from V and 0 bases from J; bases unmatched to any gene: 8. CDR1 and CDR2 from the germline V gene are SGDLS and YYNGEE. The CDR3 loop is CASSGASGGPSSYNEQFF. The CDR3 DNA follows: TGTGCCAGCAGCGGCGCTAGCGGGGGGCCTAGCTCCTACAATGAGCAGTTCTTC. The whole variable domain, remainder taken from reference TRBV9 and TRBJ2-1, is DSGVTQTPKHLITATGQRVTLRCSPRSGDLSVYWYQQSLDQGLQFLIQYYNGEERAKGNILERFSAQQFPDLHSELNLSSLELGDSALYFCASSGASGGPSSYNEQFFGPGTRLTVL.

There are many counts of this clonotype. The chain joins TRBV20-1 to TRBJ2-2; 10 bases are a match to TRBD2. Trimming at V came to 6 bases and at J to 5 bases, leaving 9 bases not matched to a gene. The CDR3 contains 15 residues. Germline assignment: CDR1 DFQATT and CDR2 SNEGSKA (reference sequence). This chain's CDR3 is CSAYSSGGHTGELFF. The CDR3 region has the DNA TGCAGTGCATACTCTAGCGGGGGTCATACCGGGGAGCTGTTTTTT.

This clonotype showed up many times. The rearrangement uses TRBV15 and TRBJ2-7; 9 bases map to TRBD2. The CDR3 contains 18 residues. Trimming removed 3 bases from V and 2 bases from J; junction bases left unmatched: 14. Germline CDR1 and CDR2: LNHNV and YYDKDF (reference sequence). The CDR3 nucleotides are TGTGCCACCAGCAGGAAGAGGGAGGATAGCGGGGGAACCTACGAGCAGTACTTC. Protein product: CATSRKREDSGGTYEQYF.

The V gene is TRBV6-1, the J gene TRBJ2-7; 7 nucleotides match TRBD1. The CDR3 runs to 15 residues. J gave up 3 bases and V 7 bases, and 12 bases lay outside the gene matches. Germline V gives CDR1 MNHNS, CDR2 SASEGT. CDR3 bases: TGTGCCAGCACCCTAACCTCGGCAGGGGGCTACGAGCAGTACTTC. It specifies CASTLTSAGGYEQYF.

This clonotype was detected ten times or more. The chain has TRBV23-1 and TRBJ2-1, with D perhaps matching TRBD2 (7 bases). TRBV23-1 is designated an ORF whose function remains uncertain. V gave up 4 bases and J gave up 4 bases, with 14 bases separating them. CDR3 length: 15 residues. The CDR3 DNA follows: TGCGCCAGCAGTCCCGGGGGGCTACCGTACAATGAGCAGTTCTTC. This encodes CASSPGGLPYNEQFF.

This clonotype was seen ten or more times. This chain links TRBV5-5 with TRBJ1-5, with D possibly TRBD1 on 5 matching bases. Trimming removed 0 bases at V and 6 bases at J, with 10 bases between. In germline, CDR1 is SGHKS, CDR2 YYEKEE (reference sequence). This CDR3 has 14 residues. The DNA of the CDR3 is TGTGCCAGCAGCTTGGGGGTCGGGGGTCAGCCCCAGCATTTT. This sequence encodes CASSLGVGGQPQHF.

This clonotype was detected ten times or more. This chain joins TRBV5-1 and TRBJ2-5; no definite D call. This CDR3 is 12 amino acids long. The V and J ends lost 4 bases and 5 bases respectively, with 9 bases between them. Germline-derived CDR1 and CDR2 are SGHRS and YFSETQ. For the CDR3, the DNA is TGCGCCAGCAGCGATAGTGGGGAGACCCAGTACTTC. It is translated as CASSDSGETQYF. The full variable domain, rest sourced from reference TRBV5-1 and TRBJ2-5, is KAGVTQTPRYLIKTRGQQVTLSCSPISGHRSVSWYQQTPGQGLQFLFEYFSETQRNKGNFPGRFSGRQFSNSRSEMNVSTLELGDSALYLCASSDSGETQYFGPGTRLLVL.

This clonotype came up many times. V and J are TRBV20-1 and TRBJ2-2; D ambiguous. The CDR3 is 16 residues long. The V gene's germline CDR1 is DFQATT and CDR2 SNEGSKA (reference sequence). V lost 2 bases, J lost 0 bases, and 13 bases lay in between. The CDR3 DNA follows: TGCAGTGCTAGACCCTTCAATCTCGCGAACACCGGGGAGCTGTTTTTT. Amino acid sequence: CSARPFNLANTGELFF.

At least ten counts were recorded for this clonotype. The chain uses TRBV5-4 and TRBJ2-7; D may be TRBD1 (6 bases). There are 14 residues in the CDR3. The germline V and J ends were trimmed by 4 bases and 3 bases, with 14 bases remaining between them. Germline CDR1 is SGHNT and CDR2 is YYREEE (reference sequence). CDR3 DNA: TGTGCCAGCAGCCTATTCGGACAGCTCTACGAGCAGTACTTC. This codes for CASSLFGQLYEQYF.

This clonotype was seen at least ten times. The rearrangement uses TRBV7-9 and TRBJ1-6, with 8 positions matching TRBD1. This CDR3 is built from 16 residues. Germline lookup yields CDR1 SEHNR and CDR2 FQNEAQ (reference sequence). After removal of 5 bases from V and 9 bases from J, the junction contained 12 bases not matched to a gene. The CDR3 spells CASSPWLAGGGSPLHF. The CDR3 DNA follows: TGTGCCAGCAGCCCCTGGCTTGCAGGGGGCGGTTCACCCCTCCACTTT.

This clonotype was seen ten or more times. V is TRBV20-1 and J is TRBJ2-7; 8 bases agree with TRBD1. This CDR3 comprises 13 residues. J gave up 5 bases and V 4 bases, and 7 bases lay outside the gene matches. Per the germline V gene, CDR1 is DFQATT and CDR2 is SNEGSKA (reference sequence). In nucleotides, the CDR3 is TGCAGTGCTACGACAGGGGATGTACACGAGCAGTACTTC. Amino acid sequence: CSATTGDVHEQYF.

This clonotype came up once. The chain is built from TRBV3-1 and TRBJ1-4; 8 positions match TRBD1. Germline CDR1 and CDR2: LGHDT and YNNKEL (reference sequence). This CDR3 spans 14 amino acids. The junction had 9 bases not matched to a gene; V was cut back by 4 bases and J by 11 bases. As DNA, the CDR3 is TGTGCCAGCAGCCGCGGACAGGGAGTAGAGAAACTGTTTTTT. Amino acids: CASSRGQGVEKLFF.

This clonotype was recorded many times. The chain recombines TRBV12-3 or TRBV12-4 with TRBJ2-2; D is ambiguous. The CDR3 runs to 13 residues. V was clipped by 2 bases and J by 6 bases, with 7 bases between them. The CDR3 nucleotides are TGTGCCAGCAGTTTAATGTGGGCCGGGGAGCTGTTTTTT. Translating gives CASSLMWAGELFF.

At least ten counts were recorded for this clonotype. V gene TRBV5-6 combines with J gene TRBJ2-1; 10 nucleotides agree with TRBD1. Germline V gives CDR1 SGHDT, CDR2 YYEEEE. The CDR3 is 21 amino acids. With V trimmed by 1 base and J by 0 bases, 16 bases remained unmatched. The CDR3 DNA reads as TGTGCCAGCAGCTTGTCCTTGGGACAGGGGTTTTTTCGGAGCTCCTACAATGAGCAGTTCTTC. This codes for CASSLSLGQGFFRSSYNEQFF.

This chain connects TRBV7-2 to TRBJ2-1; D is unclear. This CDR3 has 15 residues. V lost 3 bases and J 2 bases, leaving 11 bases between the germline ends. Germline CDR1 and CDR2: SGHTA and FQGNSA. The DNA of the CDR3 is TGTGCCAGCAGCTTCGACCGTGGTACCTACAATGAGCAGTTCTTC. Amino acid sequence: CASSFDRGTYNEQFF.